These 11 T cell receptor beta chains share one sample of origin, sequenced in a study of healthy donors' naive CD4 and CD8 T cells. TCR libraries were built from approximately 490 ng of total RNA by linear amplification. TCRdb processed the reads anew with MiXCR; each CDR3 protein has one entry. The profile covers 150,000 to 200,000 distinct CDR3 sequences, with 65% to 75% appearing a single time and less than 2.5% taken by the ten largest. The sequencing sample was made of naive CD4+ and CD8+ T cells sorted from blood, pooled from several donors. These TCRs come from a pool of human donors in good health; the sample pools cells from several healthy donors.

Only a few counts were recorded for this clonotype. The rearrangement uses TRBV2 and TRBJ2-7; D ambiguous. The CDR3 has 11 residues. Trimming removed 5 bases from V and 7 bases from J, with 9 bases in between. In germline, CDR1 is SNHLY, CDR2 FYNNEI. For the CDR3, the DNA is TGTGCCAGCAGTTTGCAGGCTGAGCAGTACTTC. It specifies CASSLQAEQYF.

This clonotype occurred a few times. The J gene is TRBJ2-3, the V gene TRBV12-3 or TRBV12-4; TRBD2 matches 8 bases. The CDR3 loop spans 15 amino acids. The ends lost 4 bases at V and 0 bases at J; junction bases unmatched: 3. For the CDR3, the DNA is TGTGCCAGCAGTTGGAGCGGGGGTAGCACAGATACGCAGTATTTT. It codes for CASSWSGGSTDTQYF.

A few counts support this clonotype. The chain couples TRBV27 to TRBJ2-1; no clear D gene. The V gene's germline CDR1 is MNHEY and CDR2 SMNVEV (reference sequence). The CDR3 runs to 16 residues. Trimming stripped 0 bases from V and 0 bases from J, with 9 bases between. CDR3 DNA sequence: TGTGCCAGCAGTTTATCGGGAACGAGCTCCTACAATGAGCAGTTCTTC. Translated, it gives CASSLSGTSSYNEQFF.

The CDR3 spells CSVEGLAESSYNEQFF. CDR3 nucleotide sequence: TGCAGCGTTGAAGGATTAGCGGAGAGCTCCTACAATGAGCAGTTCTTC. This chain connects TRBV29-1 to TRBJ2-1; possible D gene TRBD2, 6 bases. Germline V lookup: CDR1 SQVTM, CDR2 ANQGSEA. The CDR3 spans 16 residues. The V and J ends lost 1 base and 0 bases respectively, with 13 bases between them.

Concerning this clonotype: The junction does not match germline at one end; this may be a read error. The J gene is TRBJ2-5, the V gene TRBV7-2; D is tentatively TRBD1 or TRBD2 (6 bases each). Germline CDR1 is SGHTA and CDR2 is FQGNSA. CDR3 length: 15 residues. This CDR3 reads CAGSPPGALAAAQYF. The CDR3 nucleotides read TGTGCCGGCAGCCCACCGGGGGCCCTCGCGGCGGCCCAGTACTTC.

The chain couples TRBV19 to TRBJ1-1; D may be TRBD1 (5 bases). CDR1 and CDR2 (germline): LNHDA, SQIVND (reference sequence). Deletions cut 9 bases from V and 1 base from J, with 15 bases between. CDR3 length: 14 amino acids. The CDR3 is CASSLRDGNTEAFF. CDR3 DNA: TGTGCCAGCAGTCTTCGGGACGGGAACACTGAAGCTTTCTTT. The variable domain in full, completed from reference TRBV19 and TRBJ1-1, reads DGGITQSPKYLFRKEGQNVTLSCEQNLNHDAMYWYRQDPGQGLRLIYYSQIVNDFQKGDIAEGYSVSREKKESFPLTVTSAQKNPTAFYLCASSLRDGNTEAFFGQGTRLTVV.

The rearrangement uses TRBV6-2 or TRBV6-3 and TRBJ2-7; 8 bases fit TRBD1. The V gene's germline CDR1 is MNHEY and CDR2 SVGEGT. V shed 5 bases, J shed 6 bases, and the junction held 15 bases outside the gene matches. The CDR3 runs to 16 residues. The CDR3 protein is CASSSQYRTGRAEQYF. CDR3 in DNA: TGTGCCAGCAGTAGCCAATACCGGACAGGGAGAGCCGAGCAGTACTTC.

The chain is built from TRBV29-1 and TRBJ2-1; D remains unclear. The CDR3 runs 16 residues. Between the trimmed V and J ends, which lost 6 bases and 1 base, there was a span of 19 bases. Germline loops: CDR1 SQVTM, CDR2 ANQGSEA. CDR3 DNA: TGCAGCGTAACTAACACCAGCCCTTCTTCCTACAATGAGCAGTTCTTC. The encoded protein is CSVTNTSPSSYNEQFF.

As DNA, the CDR3 is TGTGCCAGTAGTAAAGGACTAGCGGGACTTAAAGAGACCCAGTACTTC. Residues: CASSKGLAGLKETQYF. The V and J genes are TRBV19 and TRBJ2-5, with 12 bases fitting TRBD2. Trimming removed 4 bases from V and 3 bases from J; junction bases left unmatched: 6. This CDR3 is built from 16 residues. The germline gives CDR1 LNHDA, CDR2 SQIVND (reference sequence).

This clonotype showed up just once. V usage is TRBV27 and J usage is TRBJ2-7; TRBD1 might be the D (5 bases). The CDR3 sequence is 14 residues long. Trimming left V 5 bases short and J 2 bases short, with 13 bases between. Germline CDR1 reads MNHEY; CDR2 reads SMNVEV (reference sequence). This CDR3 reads CASSVERQPYEQYF. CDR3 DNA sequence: TGTGCCAGCAGTGTAGAGAGACAGCCCTACGAGCAGTACTTC.

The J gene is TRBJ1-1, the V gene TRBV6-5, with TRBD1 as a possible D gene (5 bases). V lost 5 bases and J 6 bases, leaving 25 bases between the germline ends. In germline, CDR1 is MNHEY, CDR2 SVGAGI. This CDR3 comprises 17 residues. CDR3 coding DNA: TGTGCCAGCAGTCGTTTGGGGTCCTGGGGCAGGTCCTCTGAAGCTTTCTTT. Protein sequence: CASSRLGSWGRSSEAFF.